Listed below are T cell receptor beta chains from one sample, sequenced in a study of early T cells in non-severe SARS-CoV-2 infection. TCRdb recomputed calls from the 5' RACE reads with MiXCR, one row per CDR3 protein. Of more than 20,000 distinct CDR3 sequences listed, roughly 6% are singletons. The sequencing sample was made of whole blood. These receptors came from an adult who was a healthcare worker with PCR-confirmed SARS-CoV-2 infection or an uninfected control (not recorded which). The CDR3 runs from the conserved cysteine through the conserved F or W. The order of the fields is V gene, D gene, J gene, clone size, CDR3 DNA, CDR3 protein. The D gene is left open where the match is weak. Part of the rows lack a size; the others show once, few, many or a class for expanded clones.

TRBV12-5	.	TRBJ1-5	many	TGTGCTAGTGGTTTCGGTCAGCCCCAGCATTTT	CASGFGQPQHF
TRBV5-1	.	TRBJ1-2	many	TGCGCCAGCAGCCTACCTACACACTCGCAGAGCGGCTACACCTTC	CASSLPTHSQSGYTF
TRBV12-3/TRBV12-4	.	TRBJ2-7	.	TGTGCCAGCAGTTTAGGGCTTGGGTCCTACGAGCAGTACTTC	CASSLGLGSYEQYF
TRBV20-1	.	TRBJ2-7	few	TGCAGTGCTAGAGATCTCAGGAGTCCCTCCTACGAGCAGTACTTC	CSARDLRSPSYEQYF
TRBV20-1	.	TRBJ2-5	many	TGCAGTGCTGGAGGGCTGAAGGAGACCCAGTACTTC	CSAGGLKETQYF
TRBV7-2	.	TRBJ2-3	many	TGTGCCAGCAGCTTAGTGTCTTACTCGACAGATACGCAGTATTTT	CASSLVSYSTDTQYF
TRBV12-3/TRBV12-4	.	TRBJ2-5	.	TGTGCCAGCAGTACCCTGGTGGGGGGACAAGAGACCCAGTACTTC	CASSTLVGGQETQYF
TRBV11-3	.	TRBJ1-6	many	TGTGCCAGCAGCTTCGCGGAGGGAAAGAATTCACCCCTCCACTTT	CASSFAEGKNSPLHF
TRBV20-1	.	TRBJ1-1	many	TGCAGTGCTAGAGATCCAATCTACAGGGTTGGCGGAGCTTTCTTT	CSARDPIYRVGGAFF
TRBV7-3	.	TRBJ1-1	.	TGTGCCAGCAGCTTAGGGGCAGGGAGCACTGAAGCTTTCTTT	CASSLGAGSTEAFF
TRBV20-1	.	TRBJ2-2	many	TGCAGTACCCCGGGACACGGGACCGGGGAGCTGTTTTTT	CSTPGHGTGELFF
TRBV5-1	.	TRBJ2-1	many	TGCGCCAGCAGCGCGGACTATCAGCAGTTCTTC	CASSADYQQFF
TRBV12-3/TRBV12-4	TRBD1	TRBJ1-1	few	TGTGCCAGCAGCTCCTCAAGACAGGGGTGGACTGAAGCTTTCTTT	CASSSSRQGWTEAFF
TRBV28	.	TRBJ1-2	many	TGTGCCAGCAGTAGCGGGCTGGGTAACTATGGCTACACCTTC	CASSSGLGNYGYTF
TRBV28	.	TRBJ2-7	many	TGTGCCAGCAGTTTGATAGCGGGACAGGGTCCCTACGAGCAGTACTTC	CASSLIAGQGPYEQYF
TRBV29-1	TRBD1	TRBJ1-4	few	TGCAGCGTTATGACAGGGGATGAAAAACTGTTTTTT	CSVMTGDEKLFF
TRBV10-2	.	TRBJ2-4	many	TGCGCCAGCAGCCCCCTTAAAGCATATATAGCCAAAAACATTCAGTACTTC	CASSPLKAYIAKNIQYF
TRBV7-9	.	TRBJ1-2	few	TGTGCCAGCAGCTTAGGAGGGAACTATGGCTACACCTTC	CASSLGGNYGYTF
TRBV24-1	.	TRBJ2-3	many	TGTGCCACCAGTGATGGACGGCCCGATAGCACAGATACGCAGTATTTT	CATSDGRPDSTDTQYF
TRBV29-1	.	TRBJ1-2	.	TGCAGCGTTGCACAGTCCTGTGGCTACACCTTC	CSVAQSCGYTF
TRBV6-5	.	TRBJ1-5	few	TGTGCCAGCAGTTACTCGGCGAATCAGCCCCAGCATTTT	CASSYSANQPQHF
TRBV7-2	TRBD1	TRBJ1-4	.	TGTGCCAGCAGTTCCGGAGGTGGGACAGTAAATGAAAAACTGTTTTTT	CASSSGGGTVNEKLFF
TRBV7-9	.	TRBJ2-7	many	TGTGCCAGCAGCTTTGACGCTTACGAGCAGTACTTC	CASSFDAYEQYF
TRBV24-1	.	TRBJ1-2	many	TGTGCCACCAGTGATACGAATTTCGACGGCTACACCTTC	CATSDTNFDGYTF
TRBV10-3	.	TRBJ1-2	many	TGTGCCATCAGTGAGTCGACAGCGAACTATGGCTACACCTTC	CAISESTANYGYTF
TRBV7-9	.	TRBJ2-4	many	TGTGCCAGCAGCCCCGGGACCAAAAACATTCAGTACTTC	CASSPGTKNIQYF
TRBV5-1	TRBD1	TRBJ2-3	many	TGCGCCAGCAGCTTTATGGGGACAGGGATAGATACGCAGTATTTT	CASSFMGTGIDTQYF
TRBV27	.	TRBJ1-2	once	TGTGCCAGCAGTATGAGCTGGACGGACCTCTATGGCTACACCTTC	CASSMSWTDLYGYTF
TRBV6-5	.	TRBJ1-3	few	TGTGCCAGCAGTAGTTCCCCCTCTGAAAACACCATATATTTT	CASSSSPSENTIYF
TRBV7-8	.	TRBJ2-6	many	TGTGCCAGCAGCTTTCTCCCAGGACCACTCAAGGGTACACTTCGTTCTGGGGCCAACGTCCTGACTTTC	CASSFLPGPLKGTLRSGANVLTF
TRBV12-3/TRBV12-4	.	TRBJ1-1	medium-sized	TGTGCCAGCATCTTACGGCGTCAGGGAGGTGAAGCTTTCTTT	CASILRRQGGEAFF
TRBV5-1	TRBD1	TRBJ2-5	few	TGCGCCAGCAGCTTGGTAGCAGGGGGCGGAGAGACCCAGTACTTC	CASSLVAGGGETQYF
TRBV7-3	.	TRBJ2-2	many	TGTGCCAGCAGCCACGCCCGGGGGAACACCGGGGAGCTGTTTTTT	CASSHARGNTGELFF
TRBV3-1	.	TRBJ2-1	.	TGTGCCAGCAGCCAAGATCCCTTAACTGTGGTGTTCAATGAGCAGTTCTTC	CASSQDPLTVVFNEQFF
TRBV4-3	.	TRBJ2-3	many	TGCGCCAGCAGCCAAGGGGGGCGGTCAGATACGCAGTATTTT	CASSQGGRSDTQYF
TRBV7-9	.	TRBJ1-1	.	TGTGCCAGCAGCTTTTCACCGACCTCCAGCACTGAAGCTTTCTTT	CASSFSPTSSTEAFF
TRBV18	.	TRBJ1-5	.	TGTGCCAGCTCACCATCCGAGAATCAGCCCCAGCATTTT	CASSPSENQPQHF
TRBV11-2	.	TRBJ2-5	many	TGTGCCAGCAGCTTAGGCGATCGAGAGACCCAGTACTTC	CASSLGDRETQYF
TRBV29-1	.	TRBJ1-1	many	TGCAGCGTTGTAGGTGCGGCCTACACTGAAGCTTTCTTT	CSVVGAAYTEAFF
TRBV11-2	.	TRBJ2-3	many	TGTGCCAGCAGCTTAGCCTGGGGCTGGACAGATACGCAGTATTTT	CASSLAWGWTDTQYF
TRBV4-2	.	TRBJ1-1	many	TGTGCCAGCAGCCAAGATCGTGGCGGTGGGAAACAGCCTCCAGCTTTCTTT	CASSQDRGGGKQPPAFF
TRBV4-3	TRBD2	TRBJ2-5	.	TGCGCCAGCAGCTCCCGGACTAGCGGGGGAGAGACCCAGTACTTC	CASSSRTSGGETQYF
TRBV7-6	.	TRBJ2-3	many	TGTGCCAGCAGCTTCCGCGGGGGCCGCACAGATACGCAGTATTTT	CASSFRGGRTDTQYF
TRBV4-2	TRBD2	TRBJ2-7	.	TGTGCCAGCAGCCAAACGGGACTAGCGGGGGGGAGCTCCTACGAGCAGTACTTC	CASSQTGLAGGSSYEQYF
TRBV20-1	.	TRBJ1-6	few	TGCAGTGCTAGAGATACGCCGACTTCACCCCTCCACTTT	CSARDTPTSPLHF
TRBV4-2	TRBD2	TRBJ2-1	few	TGTGCCAGCAGCCAAGAAGGGCTAGCGGCTTACAATGAGCAGTTCTTC	CASSQEGLAAYNEQFF
TRBV5-4	.	TRBJ2-5	.	TGTGCCAGCAGCTTGCAGAGTGAACAAGAGACCCAGTACTTC	CASSLQSEQETQYF
TRBV7-3	.	TRBJ1-1	many	TGTGCCAGCAGCTTAAATGGGCGGGATCGGACTGAAGCTTTCTTT	CASSLNGRDRTEAFF